These 29 T cell receptor beta chains originate from one sample sequenced in a study of CD8+ T cells in alopecia areata. Described treatment: oral pan-JAK inhibitor, 5-10 mg twice daily. RNA, once extracted, was reverse transcribed into cDNA for use as the sequencing template. Measured with immunoSEQ multiplex PCR; TCRdb has only the in-frame clones, and not every one. Seen here are 130,000 to 150,000 clones, approximately 80% observed once, and the top ten hold 20% to 25%. Sample: CD8+ T cells sorted from blood, taken at week 4, from a patient treated with tofacitinib. The source of these receptors is a human donor with alopecia areata.

V gene TRBV25-1 combines with J gene TRBJ2-5; 12 bases align to TRBD1. The germline V gene has CDR1 MGHDK and CDR2 SYGVNS. The CDR3 runs 16 residues. The V segment lost 4 bases and the J segment 5 bases; nucleotides outside the gene matches: 8. This CDR3 is CASSGRGQGADETQYF. The CDR3 nucleotides read TGTGCCAGCAGTGGTCGGGGACAGGGGGCCGATGAGACCCAGTACTTC. Filled out from reference TRBV25-1 and TRBJ2-5, the complete variable domain reads EADIYQTPRYLVIGTGKKITLECSQTMGHDKMYWYQQDPGMELHLIHYSYGVNSTEKGDLSSESTVSRIRTEHFPLTLESARPSHTSQYLCASSGRGQGADETQYFGPGTRLLVL.

This clone was counted a single time. CDR3 nucleotide sequence: TGTGCCAGCAGTTTATGGACAGGGTCCTACGAGCAGTACTTC. Amino acids: CASSLWTGSYEQYF. The rearrangement joins TRBV6-5 to TRBJ2-7; 8 bases agree with TRBD1. J gave up 1 base and V 4 bases, and 3 bases lay outside the gene matches. Germline-derived CDR1 and CDR2 are MNHEY and SVGAGI. CDR3 length: 14 residues.

This chain uses TRBV6-1 with TRBJ1-1, with D possibly matching TRBD1 (5 bases). Looked up from germline, CDR1 is MNHNS and CDR2 is SASEGT. Between the trimmed V and J ends, which lost 5 bases and 0 bases, there was a span of 16 bases. This CDR3 contains 16 residues. The CDR3 is CASSQVQDGMNTEAFF. The CDR3 nucleotides are TGTGCCAGCAGTCAAGTACAGGACGGAATGAACACTGAAGCTTTCTTT.

V gene TRBV6-5 combines with J gene TRBJ1-2, with unresolved D. V shed 7 bases and J shed 2 bases, with 14 bases lying between them. The CDR3 extends over 14 amino acids. Germline CDR1 and CDR2: MNHEY and SVGAGI. CDR3 nucleotide sequence: TGTGCCAGCAACCAGCGGTGGCAGAACTATGGCTACACCTTC. Its protein product is CASNQRWQNYGYTF.

The chain has TRBV27 and TRBJ2-1; tentatively, D is TRBD1 (6 bases). This CDR3 comprises 16 residues. CDR1 and CDR2 from the germline V gene are MNHEY and SMNVEV (reference sequence). Deletions cut 0 bases from V and 0 bases from J, with 9 bases between. This chain's CDR3 is CASSLSGGYSYNEQFF. In nucleotides, the CDR3 is TGTGCCAGCAGTTTATCAGGGGGATACTCCTACAATGAGCAGTTCTTC.

The CDR3 sequence: CASSHLIGLAGGFEQFF. The DNA of the CDR3 is TGCGCCAGCAGCCACCTTATAGGCCTAGCGGGGGGATTTGAGCAGTTCTTC. The chain combines TRBV4-3 with TRBJ2-1; 11 bases line up with TRBD2. There are 17 residues in the CDR3. Germline V gene lookup returns CDR1 LGHNA and CDR2 YSLEER. The V gene end was trimmed by 3 bases and the J gene end by 9 bases; junction bases not matched to a gene: 13.

This clone appeared once. This chain uses TRBV6-5 with TRBJ2-5; D not certain. Germline CDR1 is MNHEY and CDR2 is SVGAGI. The CDR3 totals 15 residues. V lost 0 bases to trimming and J lost 0 bases, with 8 bases between them. This CDR3 is CASSYSILYQETQYF. The CDR3 DNA reads TGTGCCAGCAGTTACTCCATTCTGTACCAAGAGACCCAGTACTTC.

V usage is TRBV9 and J usage is TRBJ2-3; 12 bases line up with TRBD2. After removal of 5 bases from V and 2 bases from J, the junction contained 6 bases not matched to a gene. Germline lookup yields CDR1 SGDLS and CDR2 YYNGEE. The CDR3 runs 16 residues. This chain's CDR3 is CASSGLAGTYTDTQYF. CDR3 DNA: TGTGCCAGCAGTGGACTAGCGGGGACCTACACAGATACGCAGTATTTT.

This clone was seen just once. This same CDR3 is encoded by further DNA sequences in the sample. V and J are TRBV10-3 and TRBJ2-1; a weak D match, TRBD2 (6 bases). Germline lookup yields CDR1 ENHRY and CDR2 SYGVKD. V was pared by 0 bases and J by 3 bases, with 6 bases between. The CDR3 sequence is 14 residues long. Here the CDR3 DNA reads TGTGCCATCAGTGAGTCGGGGGGCTACAATGAGCAGTTCTTC. It translates to CAISESGGYNEQFF.

This chain links TRBV2 with TRBJ2-1, with a weak D call TRBD1 (5 bases). CDR1 is SNHLY and CDR2 is FYNNEI in the germline V gene. There are 12 residues in the CDR3. The V end lost 7 bases, the J end lost 6 bases, and 10 bases lay between the germline ends. CDR3 coding DNA: TGTGCCAGCAAAAGGGGCGGCAATGAGCAGTTCTTC. This gives the protein CASKRGGNEQFF.

CDR3 DNA: TGTGCCAGCAGCACTTCCGGCGGGGAAAAACCCTACGAGCAGTACTTC. Encoded protein: CASSTSGGEKPYEQYF. The V call is TRBV27, the J call TRBJ2-7; a weak D match, TRBD2 (6 bases). The CDR3 consists of 16 residues. V was pared by 6 bases and J by 2 bases, with 20 bases between. CDR1 and CDR2 (germline): MNHEY, SMNVEV (reference sequence).

The J gene is TRBJ1-2, the V gene TRBV7-2; the D gene is possibly TRBD1 (6 bases). The germline V gene has CDR1 SGHTA and CDR2 FQGNSA. The CDR3 has 17 residues. Trimming removed 1 base from V and 4 bases from J, with 19 bases in between. CDR3 sequence: CASSLEPPGQNLYGYTF. The CDR3 region has the DNA TGTGCCAGCAGCTTAGAACCCCCAGGACAGAATCTCTATGGCTACACCTTC.

J is TRBJ1-1 and V is TRBV4-1; D unclear. The germline CDR1 and CDR2 sequences are MGHRA and YSYEKL. The germline V and J ends were trimmed by 0 bases and 5 bases, with 16 bases remaining between them. This CDR3 comprises 16 residues. CDR3 nucleotides: TGCGCCAGCAGCCAAGATGGGAGGAAGGCCTGGACTGAAGCTTTCTTT. Translated: CASSQDGRKAWTEAFF.

This sequence joins TRBV6-1 and TRBJ2-7; tentatively, D is TRBD1 (5 bases). Germline values: CDR1 MNHNS, CDR2 SASEGT. The CDR3 extends over 14 amino acids. Deletions cut 10 bases from V and 2 bases from J, with 18 bases between. The CDR3: CATTQGGSTYEQYF. CDR3 nucleotide sequence: TGTGCCACCACGCAGGGTGGTTCAACCTACGAGCAGTACTTC.

The chain is built from TRBV9 and TRBJ2-7; D could derive from TRBD1 or TRBD2 (5 bases each). The CDR3 loop spans 14 amino acids. V gave up 0 bases and J gave up 5 bases, with 12 bases separating them. CDR1 SGDLS and CDR2 YYNGEE come from the germline V gene. CDR3 loop: CASSVGDLVDEQYF. CDR3 coding DNA: TGTGCCAGCAGCGTAGGGGACCTGGTCGACGAGCAGTACTTC.

This chain links TRBV29-1 with TRBJ2-1, with 7 bases matching TRBD1. The V and J ends lost 6 bases and 6 bases, in that order; junction bases with no gene match: 2. CDR1 is SQVTM and CDR2 is ANQGSEA in the germline V gene. The CDR3 contains 11 residues. The CDR3 loop reads CSVDRTNEQFF. CDR3 nucleotides: TGCAGCGTGGACAGGACCAATGAGCAGTTCTTC.

This clone was picked up a small number of times. The chain uses TRBV2 and TRBJ2-1; 7 bases line up with TRBD2. Germline loops: CDR1 SNHLY, CDR2 FYNNEI. The length of the CDR3 is 14 residues. The V and J ends lost 1 base and 7 bases, in that order; junction bases with no gene match: 4. Here the CDR3 reads CASSEGTRPNEQFF. The DNA of the CDR3 is TGTGCCAGCAGTGAAGGGACTAGACCGAATGAGCAGTTCTTC.

The chain links TRBV29-1 to TRBJ2-3; no reliable D call. The V and J ends lost 6 bases and 5 bases respectively, with 6 bases between them. The length of the CDR3 is 10 residues. Germline CDR1 is SQVTM and CDR2 is ANQGSEA. In DNA, the CDR3 is TGCAGCGTCCTGGGAGATACGCAGTATTTT. Translating it yields CSVLGDTQYF.

The chain recombines TRBV7-9 with TRBJ2-5; maybe TRBD2 (6 bases). This CDR3 region has 16 residues. V was trimmed by 5 bases and J by 5 bases, leaving 21 bases between them. Germline V gene lookup returns CDR1 SEHNR and CDR2 FQNEAQ (reference sequence). CDR3 DNA: TGTGCCAGCAGCCGCCTGCTCGCCAGGGAGGAGGAGACCCAGTACTTC. It encodes CASSRLLAREEETQYF.

This chain links TRBV11-2 with TRBJ2-7, with a tentative D call TRBD1 (5 bases). Looked up from germline, CDR1 is SGHAT and CDR2 is FQNNGV. Trimming pared 3 bases from V and 5 bases from J, leaving 20 bases between. This CDR3 region has 16 residues. The CDR3 is CASSFRGRETADEQYF. The CDR3 nucleotides are TGTGCCAGCAGCTTCCGCGGCAGGGAAACCGCCGACGAGCAGTACTTC.

This clone has a single count. The chain carries TRBV27 and TRBJ2-1; 10 positions agree with TRBD1. V gave up 5 bases and J gave up 6 bases; unmatched junction bases: 7. Germline CDR1 and CDR2: MNHEY and SMNVEV (reference sequence). The CDR3 is made up of 15 amino acids. The CDR3 DNA sequence: TGTGCCAGCAGTGGCTTAGACAGGGGGCCCAATGAGCAGTTCTTC. This sequence encodes CASSGLDRGPNEQFF.

V is TRBV19 and J is TRBJ2-7, with 9 bases matching TRBD1. In germline, CDR1 is LNHDA, CDR2 SQIVND (reference sequence). The V gene end was trimmed by 7 bases and the J gene end by 0 bases; junction bases not matched to a gene: 7. There are 15 residues in the CDR3. CDR3 coding DNA: TGTGCCAGTACCGCCGGGACAGGGTCCTCCTACGAGCAGTACTTC. Encoded protein: CASTAGTGSSYEQYF.

The count of this clone is one. The V gene is TRBV7-2, the J gene TRBJ2-1; D may correspond to TRBD1 or TRBD2 (5 bases each). The CDR3 extends over 14 amino acids. Germline assignment: CDR1 SGHTA and CDR2 FQGNSA. V lost 5 bases to trimming and J lost 7 bases, with 15 bases between them. The DNA of the CDR3 is TGTGCCAGCAGCCCAAAGGTGTGGGGGAATGAGCAGTTCTTC. It is translated as CASSPKVWGNEQFF.

Notes on this clone: Other DNA sequences within the sample encode an identical CDR3. The rearrangement joins TRBV7-9 to TRBJ2-7; D possibly corresponds to TRBD1 (5 bases). Germline V CDR1 and CDR2: SEHNR, FQNEAQ (reference sequence). This CDR3 region has 12 residues. V lost 2 bases to trimming and J lost 4 bases, with 6 bases between them. The CDR3 DNA reads as TGTGCCAGCAGCTTACAGGGTTACGAGCAGTACTTC. As protein: CASSLQGYEQYF.

CDR3 amino acids: CASSSDTWTENSPLHF. The DNA of the CDR3 is TGTGCCAGCAGCTCCGATACGTGGACAGAGAATTCACCCCTCCACTTT. The rearrangement uses TRBV7-2 and TRBJ1-6; D may be TRBD1 (6 bases). V dropped 4 bases and J dropped 7 bases, with 17 bases sitting between them. This CDR3 is 16 amino acids long. Per the germline V gene, CDR1 is SGHTA and CDR2 is FQGNSA. Supplemented by reference TRBV7-2 and TRBJ1-6, the full variable domain reads GAGVSQSPSNKVTEKGKDVELRCDPISGHTALYWYRQSLGQGLEFLIYFQGNSAPDKSGLPSDRFSAERTGGSVSTLTIQRTQQEDSAVYLCASSSDTWTENSPLHFGNGTRLTVT.

This clone was recorded only once. The chain combines TRBV2 with TRBJ2-4; TRBD2 might be the D (5 bases). V lost 1 base to trimming and J lost 0 bases, with 10 bases between them. Germline V gene sequence: CDR1 SNHLY, CDR2 FYNNEI. The CDR3 has 16 residues. CDR3 loop: CASSEDGGLAKNIQYF. CDR3 in DNA: TGTGCCAGCAGTGAAGACGGCGGGCTAGCCAAAAACATTCAGTACTTC.

The chain joins TRBV7-8 to TRBJ2-6; TRBD2 is a possible D gene (5 bases). The length of the CDR3 is 17 residues. The V gene's germline CDR1 is SGHVS and CDR2 FQNEAQ. V shed 5 bases and J shed 2 bases, with 16 bases lying between them. The CDR3 is CASSPRRTGAGANVLTF. The CDR3 coding sequence is TGTGCCAGCAGCCCTAGGAGGACCGGCGCTGGGGCCAACGTCCTGACTTTC.

This chain uses TRBV4-3 with TRBJ2-1; TRBD2 matches 7 bases. CDR3 size: 16 residues. Germline trimming cut 1 base from V and 2 bases from J; bases unmatched to any gene: 5. Germline CDR1 LGHNA, CDR2 YSLEER. The CDR3 is CASSQGRAGAYNEQFF. In nucleotides, the CDR3 is TGCGCCAGCAGCCAAGGCCGGGCGGGGGCCTACAATGAGCAGTTCTTC.

The V gene is TRBV29-1, the J gene TRBJ2-7; no clear D. The CDR3 is made up of 12 amino acids. With 6 bases removed from V and 2 bases from J, the gap between germline ends came to 11 bases. Germline assignment: CDR1 SQVTM and CDR2 ANQGSEA. Here the CDR3 reads CSVVSATYEQYF. In DNA, the CDR3 is TGCAGCGTCGTGAGCGCTACCTACGAGCAGTACTTC.